This T cell receptor beta chain appears in the sequencing data of a study of blood T cell repertoires in COVID-19. About the study: The samples span acute and convalescent COVID-19 from the United States, Italy and Spain.

The protocol was immunoSEQ multiplex PCR, while the TCRdb copy is restricted to in-frame clones and leaves out a portion. The data hold 250,000 to 300,000 clones, with approximately 90% observed a single time. Sequencing was done on a sample of peripheral blood. The clonotype was recovered from a woman in her 50s with COVID-19, enrolled during active disease.

The CDR3: CASSVREGGLTGELFF. The CDR3 DNA sequence: TGTGCCAGCAGCGTACGCGAAGGGGGCTTGACCGGGGAGCTGTTTTTT. J is TRBJ2-2 and V is TRBV9; 7 bases are a match to TRBD1. The CDR3 has 16 amino acids. J lost 5 bases, V lost 1 base, and 8 bases had no gene match. Germline CDR1 reads SGDLS; CDR2 reads YYNGEE.